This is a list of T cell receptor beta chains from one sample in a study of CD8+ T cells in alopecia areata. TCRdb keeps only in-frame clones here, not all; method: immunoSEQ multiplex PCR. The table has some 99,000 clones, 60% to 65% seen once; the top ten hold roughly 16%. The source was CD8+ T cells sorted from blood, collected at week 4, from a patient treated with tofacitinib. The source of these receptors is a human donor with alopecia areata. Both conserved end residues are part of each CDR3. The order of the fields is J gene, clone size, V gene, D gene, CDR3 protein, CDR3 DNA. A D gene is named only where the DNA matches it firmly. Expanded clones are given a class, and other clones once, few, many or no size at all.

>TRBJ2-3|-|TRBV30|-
CAWRSGLRADTQYF
TGTGCCTGGAGGTCCGGTCTCAGGGCAGATACGCAGTATTTT
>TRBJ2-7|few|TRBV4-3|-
CASSQDRGPKETYEQYF
TGCGCCAGCAGCCAAGACAGGGGACCGAAAGAAACCTACGAGCAGTACTTC
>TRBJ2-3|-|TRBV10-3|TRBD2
CAINPSREGADTQYF
TGTGCCATCAACCCCAGTCGGGAGGGGGCAGATACGCAGTATTTT
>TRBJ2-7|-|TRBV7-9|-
CASSTISGTPSYEQYF
TGTGCCAGCAGCACTATCTCCGGGACCCCTTCCTACGAGCAGTACTTC
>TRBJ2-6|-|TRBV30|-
CAWSVGTGANVLTF
TGTGCCTGGAGTGTGGGGACTGGGGCCAACGTCCTGACTTTC
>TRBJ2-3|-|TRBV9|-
CASSVTGSTDTQYF
TGTGCCAGCAGCGTGACAGGTAGCACAGATACGCAGTATTTT
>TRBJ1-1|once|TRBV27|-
CASKSSSGTEAFF
TGTGCCAGCAAGTCCTCCTCAGGGACTGAAGCTTTCTTT
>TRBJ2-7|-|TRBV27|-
CASGGGYEQYF
TGTGCCAGCGGGGGTGGCTACGAGCAGTACTTC
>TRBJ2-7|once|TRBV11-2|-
CASSLGLSEQYF
TGTGCCAGCAGCTTGGGGTTATCCGAGCAGTACTTC
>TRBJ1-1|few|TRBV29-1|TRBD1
CSAEQGEGTEAFF
TGCAGCGCCGAACAGGGGGAGGGCACTGAAGCTTTCTTT
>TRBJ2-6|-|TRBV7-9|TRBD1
CASRGTAPGTTGANVLTF
TGTGCCAGCAGGGGGACAGCCCCCGGTACAACTGGGGCCAACGTCCTGACTTTC
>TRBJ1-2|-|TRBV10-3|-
CAISESMTRDYTF
TGTGCCATCAGTGAGTCGATGACGCGTGACTACACCTTC
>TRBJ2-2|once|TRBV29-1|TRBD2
CSVEGLADTGELFF
TGCAGCGTTGAAGGACTAGCGGACACCGGGGAGCTGTTTTTT
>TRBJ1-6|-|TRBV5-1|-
CASSLGANSPLHF
TGCGCCAGCAGCTTGGGTGCAAATTCACCCCTCCACTTT
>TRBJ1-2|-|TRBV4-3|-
CASSQDRQGRNYGYTF
TGCGCCAGCAGCCAAGATCGCCAGGGGCGAAACTATGGCTACACCTTC
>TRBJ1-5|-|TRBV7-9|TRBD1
CASSFVGQGINQPQHF
TGTGCCAGCAGCTTTGTAGGACAGGGGATCAATCAGCCCCAGCATTTT
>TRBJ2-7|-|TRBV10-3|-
CASSDVTGEQYF
TGTGCCAGCAGTGACGTTACTGGCGAGCAGTACTTC
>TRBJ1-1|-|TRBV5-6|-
CASSLAGWTEAFF
TGTGCCAGCAGCTTGGCCGGGTGGACTGAAGCTTTCTTT
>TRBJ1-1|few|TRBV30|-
CAWSVLAGTEAFF
TGTGCCTGGAGTGTACTCGCGGGCACTGAAGCTTTCTTT
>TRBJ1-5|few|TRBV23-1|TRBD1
CASRHRATGQGPSGNQPQHF
TGCGCCAGCAGGCATCGAGCAACGGGACAGGGGCCTTCCGGCAATCAGCCCCAGCATTTT
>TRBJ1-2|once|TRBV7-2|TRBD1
CASSLAGTGDVGGYTF
TGTGCCAGCAGCTTAGCAGGGACAGGGGACGTGGGCGGCTACACCTTC
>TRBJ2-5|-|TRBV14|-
CASRVRGLFQETQYF
TGTGCCAGCAGGGTTCGAGGCCTATTCCAAGAGACCCAGTACTTC
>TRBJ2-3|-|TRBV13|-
CASSPESTDTQYF
TGTGCCAGCAGCCCGGAATCCACAGATACGCAGTATTTT
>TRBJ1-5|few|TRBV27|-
CASSTKQSQPQHF
TGTGCCAGCAGCACGAAACAAAGCCAGCCCCAGCATTTT